Listed here are 26 T cell receptor beta chains from one sample, sequenced in a study of T cell responses to AZD1222 COVID-19 vaccine. Assay: immunoSEQ multiplex PCR; the TCRdb copy retains only in-frame clones and omits some. The data show 100,000 to 150,000 clones, 70% to 90% seen once. The sample in question was peripheral blood, obtained on day 0 of AZD1222 vaccination. These receptors all stem from an adult in good health.

V gene TRBV6-2 or TRBV6-3 combines with J gene TRBJ1-1; TRBD1 agrees at 8 bases. Germline assignment: CDR1 MNHEY and CDR2 SVGEGT. The CDR3 runs 14 residues. The trim removed 2 bases at V and 6 bases at J, leaving 5 bases unmatched. The CDR3 nucleotides are TGTGCCAGCAGTTACGGACAGGGTGGGCCTGAAGCTTTCTTT. Translating it yields CASSYGQGGPEAFF.

V and J are TRBV5-4 and TRBJ1-4; TRBD1 matches 8 bases. The CDR3 has 14 residues. Per germline, CDR1 SGHNT and CDR2 YYREEE (reference sequence). V lost 0 bases to trimming and J lost 10 bases; unmatched junction nucleotides: 5. The CDR3 reads CASSLAGGLGKLFF. The DNA of the CDR3 is TGTGCCAGCAGCTTGGCAGGGGGCTTGGGAAAACTGTTTTTT.

The J gene is TRBJ1-3, the V gene TRBV3-1 (or the pseudogene TRBV3-2); D is possibly TRBD1 (5 bases). This CDR3 region has 15 residues. The V end was cut by 1 base, the J end by 2 bases, with 9 bases between. Per germline, CDR1 LGHDT and CDR2 YNNKEL (reference sequence). This CDR3 is CASSQGQGTGNTIYF. The CDR3 DNA sequence: TGTGCCAGCAGCCAAGGGCAGGGAACTGGAAACACCATATATTTT.

V gene TRBV3-1 (or the pseudogene TRBV3-2) combines with J gene TRBJ1-4, with no clear D. This CDR3 spans 15 amino acids. The germline V gene has CDR1 LGHDT and CDR2 YNNKEL (reference sequence). With 1 base removed from V and 5 bases from J, the gap between germline ends came to 11 bases. Written as DNA, the CDR3 is TGTGCCAGCAGCCAAGTTTTTGGCCGGAATGAAAAACTGTTTTTT. This encodes CASSQVFGRNEKLFF.

This chain uses TRBV28 with TRBJ2-7, with D uncertain. The V end was cut by 5 bases, the J end by 6 bases, with 11 bases between. The CDR3 is 12 residues long. Germline V gene sequence: CDR1 MDHEN, CDR2 SYDVKM. CDR3 protein: CASSLQLREQYF. The CDR3 coding sequence is TGTGCCAGCAGTCTCCAACTCCGCGAGCAGTACTTC. The full variable domain, with the rest looked up from reference TRBV28 and TRBJ2-7, is DVKVTQSSRYLVKRTGEKVFLECVQDMDHENMFWYRQDPGLGLRLIYFSYDVKMKEKGDIPEGYSVSREKKERFSLILESASTNQTSMYLCASSLQLREQYFGPGTRLTVT.

This rearrangement joins TRBV9 to TRBJ1-6; 12 bases are shared with TRBD1. Germline V gene lookup returns CDR1 SGDLS and CDR2 YYNGEE. The CDR3 covers 23 residues. With V trimmed by 6 bases and J by 7 bases, 29 bases remained unmatched. The CDR3 sequence: CASIGSLGSGTGGTESRNSPLHF. DNA for the CDR3: TGTGCCAGCATCGGCTCACTTGGGTCCGGGACAGGGGGCACAGAATCTCGGAATTCACCCCTCCACTTT.

V is TRBV11-2 and J is TRBJ2-2, with D unclear. Trimming left V 1 base short and J 4 bases short, with 7 bases between. Germline V gives CDR1 SGHAT, CDR2 FQNNGV. This CDR3 spans 14 amino acids. The CDR3 nucleotides are TGTGCCAGCAGCTTAGTAGCAAGCACCGGGGAGCTGTTTTTT. It yields the protein CASSLVASTGELFF.

J is TRBJ1-1 and V is TRBV11-2; D might be TRBD1 (6 bases). Trimming removed 1 base from V and 0 bases from J, with 21 bases in between. Germline values: CDR1 SGHAT, CDR2 FQNNGV. CDR3 length: 19 amino acids. The CDR3 coding sequence is TGTGCCAGCAGCTTAGGTCGGGGGCAGGGGCGACAAATGAACACTGAAGCTTTCTTT. Residues: CASSLGRGQGRQMNTEAFF.

The chain employs TRBV5-1 and TRBJ2-7; no firm D call. With 0 bases removed from V and 2 bases from J, the gap between germline ends came to 9 bases. Germline assignment: CDR1 SGHRS and CDR2 YFSETQ. This CDR3 comprises 14 residues. DNA for the CDR3: TGCGCCAGCAGCTTGGACTCACCCGCCTACGAGCAGTACTTC. The encoded protein is CASSLDSPAYEQYF.

The gene calls are TRBV5-1 and TRBJ1-6; 7 bases align to TRBD1. V shed 3 bases and J 8 bases; nucleotides not matched to a gene: 11. Germline V gives CDR1 SGHRS, CDR2 YFSETQ. CDR3 length: 16 residues. The DNA for the CDR3 is TGCGCCAGCAGCTCGAACAGCCTAACAGGGGATTCACCCCTCCACTTT. It specifies CASSSNSLTGDSPLHF.

The rearrangement joins TRBV3-1 (or the pseudogene TRBV3-2) to TRBJ2-5; D gene uncertain. Germline CDR1 is LGHDT and CDR2 is YNNKEL (reference sequence). The CDR3 covers 13 residues. The V end lost 2 bases, the J end lost 4 bases, and 8 bases lay between the germline ends. CDR3 DNA: TGTGCCAGCAGCCAAAGGTGGGGAGAGACCCAGTACTTC. Translating gives CASSQRWGETQYF.

The J gene is TRBJ2-7, the V gene TRBV2; 12 nucleotides line up with TRBD1. Trimming at V came to 7 bases and at J to 3 bases, leaving 4 bases not matched to a gene. The germline CDR1 and CDR2 sequences are SNHLY and FYNNEI. This CDR3 spans 14 amino acids. The CDR3 region has the DNA TGTGCCAGCACCGGGACAGGGGGCCTCTACGAGCAGTACTTC. Protein: CASTGTGGLYEQYF.

This chain joins TRBV11-3 and TRBJ1-1, with TRBD1 matching 10 bases. Germline CDR1 reads SGHNT; CDR2 reads YENEEA. The CDR3 is made up of 16 amino acids. Trimming took 5 bases from V and 1 from J; bases not matched to a gene: 7. The CDR3 region has the DNA TGTGCCAGCAGCGCCGGACAGGGGGACCCGAACACTGAAGCTTTCTTT. Protein product: CASSAGQGDPNTEAFF. The whole variable domain, filled in from reference TRBV11-3 and TRBJ1-1, reads EAGVVQSPRYKIIEKKQPVAFWCNPISGHNTLYWYLQNLGQGPELLIRYENEEAVDDSQLPKDRFSAERLKGVDSTLKIQPAELGDSAVYLCASSAGQGDPNTEAFFGQGTRLTVV.

This rearrangement joins TRBV14 to TRBJ2-3; 10 bases agree with TRBD1. CDR1 SGHDN and CDR2 FVKESK come from the germline V gene. J gave up 3 bases and V 5 bases, and 8 bases lay outside the gene matches. CDR3 length: 16 amino acids. CDR3 sequence reads: CASSTPTGGRTDTQYF. The CDR3 bases are TGTGCCAGCAGCACCCCGACAGGGGGCAGGACAGATACGCAGTATTTT.

This chain connects TRBV28 to TRBJ1-6; 8 bases map to TRBD1. The CDR3 spans 16 residues. Germline-derived CDR1 and CDR2 are MDHEN and SYDVKM. J gave up 10 bases and V 6 bases, and 14 bases lay outside the gene matches. The CDR3 region is CASRSGLTGEGSPLHF. The CDR3, as DNA: TGTGCCAGCAGAAGTGGGTTGACAGGGGAAGGATCACCCCTCCACTTT.

The V gene is TRBV5-1, the J gene TRBJ2-5; 13 nucleotides line up with TRBD2. The V gene end was trimmed by 4 bases and the J gene end by 0 bases; junction bases not matched to a gene: 3. This CDR3 is built from 16 residues. Germline V gives CDR1 SGHRS, CDR2 YFSETQ. The CDR3, as DNA: TGCGCCAGCAGCCCCGGGACTAGCGGGAACCAAGAGACCCAGTACTTC. Protein: CASSPGTSGNQETQYF.

This sequence joins TRBV11-2 and TRBJ2-3; no clear D gene. Germline V lookup: CDR1 SGHAT, CDR2 FQNNGV. V gave up 2 bases and J gave up 4 bases, with 7 bases separating them. CDR3 length: 13 amino acids. The DNA for the CDR3 is TGTGCCAGCAGCTTATATATGTCAGATACGCAGTATTTT. This translates into CASSLYMSDTQYF.

The J gene is TRBJ2-2, the V gene TRBV4-3, with D hard to call. The CDR3 sequence is 16 residues long. Germline V gene sequence: CDR1 LGHNA, CDR2 YSLEER. Trimming removed 2 bases at V and 7 bases at J, with 17 bases between. CDR3 coding DNA: TGCGCCAGCAGCCAACCCTGGACGGCCTTCGGCGGGGAGCTGTTTTTT. Translating it yields CASSQPWTAFGGELFF.

CDR3 loop: CASSQGPGPLAKNIQYF. For the CDR3, the DNA is TGTGCCAGCAGCCAAGGGCCAGGGCCCTTAGCCAAAAACATTCAGTACTTC. The chain is built from TRBV3-1 (or the pseudogene TRBV3-2) and TRBJ2-4; D is perhaps TRBD1 (5 bases). The V gene's germline CDR1 is LGHDT and CDR2 YNNKEL (reference sequence). The CDR3 has 17 amino acids. V was cut by 1 base and J by 0 bases, with 13 bases left in between.

A note on this clone: Other DNA sequences within the sample encode an identical CDR3. This rearrangement joins TRBV7-3 to TRBJ2-1; D remains unclear. Trimming removed 5 bases at V and 3 bases at J, with 11 bases between. Looked up from germline, CDR1 is SGHTA and CDR2 is FQGTGA. CDR3 length: 14 amino acids. This CDR3 is CASSPGRNYNEQFF. CDR3 in DNA: TGTGCCAGCAGCCCCGGACGGAACTACAATGAGCAGTTCTTC.

The chain couples TRBV19 to TRBJ2-5, with no clear D. The CDR3 contains 13 residues. Germline CDR1 is LNHDA and CDR2 is SQIVND (reference sequence). Trimming removed 3 bases at V and 5 bases at J, with 10 bases between. The chain's CDR3 is CASSIQTAETQYF. In DNA form, the CDR3 reads TGTGCCAGTAGTATTCAAACCGCGGAGACCCAGTACTTC. The full variable domain, rest sourced from reference TRBV19 and TRBJ2-5, is DGGITQSPKYLFRKEGQNVTLSCEQNLNHDAMYWYRQDPGQGLRLIYYSQIVNDFQKGDIAEGYSVSREKKESFPLTVTSAQKNPTAFYLCASSIQTAETQYFGPGTRLLVL.

The chain uses TRBV6-5 and TRBJ1-5; D unresolved. With 2 bases removed from V and 0 bases from J, the gap between germline ends came to 2 bases. Germline loops: CDR1 MNHEY, CDR2 SVGAGI. CDR3 length: 13 amino acids. CDR3 in amino acids: CASSYNSNQPQHF. CDR3 sequence (DNA): TGTGCCAGCAGTTACAATAGCAATCAGCCCCAGCATTTT.

The chain has TRBV4-1 and TRBJ2-5, with 7 bases fitting TRBD1. V lost 3 bases and J lost 2; bases outside the gene matches: 3. CDR3 length: 14 residues. Germline CDR1 reads MGHRA; CDR2 reads YSYEKL. CDR3 sequence reads: CASSQPGQQETQYF. In DNA form, the CDR3 reads TGCGCCAGCAGCCAGCCGGGACAGCAAGAGACCCAGTACTTC.

The chain links TRBV7-3 to TRBJ2-3; 8 bases line up with TRBD2. The V gene end was trimmed by 5 bases and the J gene end by 2 bases; junction bases not matched to a gene: 12. Germline CDR1 reads SGHTA; CDR2 reads FQGTGA. CDR3 length: 17 amino acids. CDR3 residues: CASSPLAGGVNTDTQYF. The CDR3 bases are TGTGCCAGCAGCCCCCTGGCCGGGGGGGTTAACACAGATACGCAGTATTTT.

The rearrangement uses TRBV7-2 and TRBJ1-4; maybe TRBD1 (5 bases). Trimming stripped 3 bases from V and 4 bases from J, with 15 bases between. The CDR3 contains 16 residues. Germline V lookup: CDR1 SGHTA, CDR2 FQGNSA. The CDR3 is CASSFNTQGYNEKLFF. CDR3 in DNA: TGTGCCAGCAGCTTCAATACCCAGGGATATAATGAAAAACTGTTTTTT.

The J gene is TRBJ2-1, the V gene TRBV5-1; TRBD2 matches at 7 bases. This CDR3 comprises 16 residues. V trimming: 4 bases; J trimming: 7 bases; junction bases outside the gene matches: 14. CDR1 and CDR2 (germline): SGHRS, YFSETQ. The CDR3 DNA reads TGCGCCAGCAGCCGGAGACTAGCAGCCCCCCCAAATGAGCAGTTCTTC. This encodes CASSRRLAAPPNEQFF.